Following are 10 T cell receptor beta chains from one sample sequenced in a study of T cell responses to AZD1222 COVID-19 vaccine. Assay: immunoSEQ multiplex PCR; the TCRdb copy retains only in-frame clones and omits some. The table includes some 80,000 clones, 70% to 90% detected once. Material: peripheral blood, obtained on day 0 of MenACWY control vaccination. The receptor set was obtained from an adult in good health.

This chain joins TRBV7-2 and TRBJ1-5, with 7 bases identical to TRBD1. Germline CDR1 is SGHTA and CDR2 is FQGNSA. CDR3 length: 13 amino acids. The V and J ends lost 7 bases and 4 bases, in that order; junction bases with no gene match: 4. The CDR3 DNA sequence: TGTGCCAGCACCGGGACAGCAAATCAGCCCCAGCATTTT. Residues: CASTGTANQPQHF.

The gene calls are TRBV7-8 and TRBJ2-2; no clear D gene. There are 13 residues in the CDR3. Germline V gene data show CDR1 as SGHVS and CDR2 as FQNEAQ. V was pared by 1 base and J by 8 bases, with 8 bases between. CDR3 sequence reads: CASSLVDTGELFF. CDR3 bases: TGTGCCAGCAGCTTAGTAGATACGGGGGAGCTGTTTTTT.

V is TRBV5-1 and J is TRBJ2-7, with D possibly matching TRBD1 (5 bases). V was cut by 0 bases and J by 4 bases, with 11 bases left in between. The CDR3 consists of 14 residues. Germline CDR1 SGHRS, CDR2 YFSETQ. In nucleotides, the CDR3 is TGCGCCAGCAGCTTGGCCAGGGATTCTTACGAGCAGTACTTC. This encodes CASSLARDSYEQYF.

The rearrangement joins TRBV11-3 to TRBJ1-3; 7 bases are shared with TRBD1. Germline V lookup: CDR1 SGHNT, CDR2 YENEEA. The CDR3 is 15 residues long. The trim removed 4 bases at V and 4 bases at J, leaving 7 bases unmatched. DNA of the CDR3: TGTGCCAGCAGCTCGGGACAGTTTGAAGGAAACACCATATATTTT. It encodes CASSSGQFEGNTIYF.

V usage is TRBV30 and J usage is TRBJ2-2; D perhaps matches TRBD2 (6 bases). The CDR3 is made up of 12 amino acids. V lost 5 bases, J lost 4 bases, and 8 bases lay in between. Germline CDR1 GTSNPN, CDR2 SVGIG (reference sequence). The CDR3 reads CAWGGVTGELFF. The CDR3 bases are TGTGCCTGGGGAGGGGTCACCGGGGAGCTGTTTTTT.

This clone has more than one count but fewer than ten. The chain couples TRBV2 to TRBJ1-2; D is ambiguous. This CDR3 spans 15 amino acids. Germline V gene sequence: CDR1 SNHLY, CDR2 FYNNEI. Trimming stripped 3 bases from V and 7 bases from J, with 18 bases between. The CDR3 DNA sequence: TGTGCCAGCAGTGATCAGGAGTTCAGGTTGGGTGGCTACACCTTC. It codes for CASSDQEFRLGGYTF.

The chain employs TRBV27 and TRBJ2-7; D perhaps matches TRBD2 (6 bases). Germline assignment: CDR1 MNHEY and CDR2 SMNVEV (reference sequence). The CDR3 is made up of 14 amino acids. Trimming took off 0 bases at V and 3 bases at J, with 9 bases between the two ends. CDR3 loop: CASSLSWGDYEQYF. As DNA, the CDR3 is TGTGCCAGCAGTTTATCGTGGGGGGACTACGAGCAGTACTTC.

Comment on this clone: The germline gene is not matched at one end of the junction; a read error may be the cause. This chain connects TRBV5-1 to TRBJ1-2, with 9 bases fitting TRBD1. Germline lookup yields CDR1 SGHRS and CDR2 YFSETQ. The CDR3 extends over 12 amino acids. CDR3 sequence: CASSLQGQGTSF. The CDR3 DNA reads as TGCGCCAGCAGCCTACAGGGACAGGGAACAAGCTTC.

The rearrangement joins TRBV30 to TRBJ1-2; 7 positions agree with TRBD1. Losses at the gene ends were 1 base for V and 2 bases for J; bases not matched to a gene: 7. Germline CDR1 and CDR2: GTSNPN and SVGIG (reference sequence). The CDR3 is 15 residues long. The CDR3 loop is CAWSGPDRSNYGYTF. In DNA form, the CDR3 reads TGTGCCTGGAGTGGGCCGGACAGGTCAAACTATGGCTACACCTTC.

The chain couples TRBV19 to TRBJ1-3; possible D gene TRBD1, 5 bases. This CDR3 is built from 15 residues. In germline, CDR1 is LNHDA, CDR2 SQIVND (reference sequence). Trimming pared 7 bases from V and 0 bases from J, leaving 13 bases between. This CDR3 is CASNGLRDSGNTIYF. The CDR3, as DNA: TGTGCCAGTAATGGCCTCAGGGACTCTGGAAACACCATATATTTT.